The 16 T cell receptor beta chains below all came from one sample that was sequenced in a study of blood T cell repertoires in COVID-19. TCRdb's copy holds only in-frame clones and misses some; the assay was immunoSEQ multiplex PCR. The sample includes some 290,000 clones, about 90% of them seen just once. The sequencing sample was made of peripheral blood. The receptors derive from a woman aged 25 to 45 with COVID-19, enrolled during active disease.

This chain connects TRBV6-4 to TRBJ2-7; maybe TRBD2 (5 bases). The V and J ends lost 4 bases and 7 bases respectively, with 17 bases between them. Germline V lookup: CDR1 MRHNA, CDR2 SNTAGT. The CDR3 consists of 14 residues. DNA of the CDR3: TGTGCCAGCAGTGTGGTAGCGTCCAATCGGGAGCAGTACTTC. It specifies CASSVVASNREQYF.

V gene TRBV18 combines with J gene TRBJ1-5; no clear D. Between the trimmed V and J ends, which lost 5 bases and 5 bases, there was a span of 13 bases. From germline, CDR1 is KGHSH and CDR2 LQKENI. The CDR3 loop spans 14 amino acids. DNA for the CDR3: TGTGCCAGCTCAGGGGTTGGGAGAGATCAGCCCCAGCATTTT. Amino acids: CASSGVGRDQPQHF.

In the case of this clone: At the DNA level, this CDR3 is encoded by other sequences in the same sample as well. This chain uses TRBV6-6 with TRBJ1-6, with D possibly TRBD1 on 6 matching bases. The CDR3 totals 14 residues. Germline V gene sequence: CDR1 MNHNY, CDR2 SVGAGI (reference sequence). The V end lost 2 bases, the J end lost 7 bases, and 9 bases lay between the germline ends. Here the CDR3 DNA reads TGTGCCAGCAGTTACGATAGGGGGAATTCACCCCTCCACTTT. Translated: CASSYDRGNSPLHF.

This clone was observed a single time. The chain carries TRBV5-1 and TRBJ2-1; 8 nucleotides agree with TRBD2. Per germline, CDR1 SGHRS and CDR2 YFSETQ. V shed 0 bases and J 4 bases; nucleotides not matched to a gene: 9. This CDR3 has 17 amino acids. The CDR3 is CASSLAGGSGTYNEQFF. The CDR3 coding sequence is TGCGCCAGCAGCTTGGCGGGGGGGAGCGGCACTTACAATGAGCAGTTCTTC.

The rearrangement uses TRBV28 and TRBJ1-4; D is undetermined. Germline V gives CDR1 MDHEN, CDR2 SYDVKM. V was trimmed by 5 bases and J by 12 bases, leaving 13 bases between them. The CDR3 contains 12 residues. As DNA, the CDR3 is TGTGCCAGCAGTCCTCCGGGGAGAGAACTGTTTTTT. Translated: CASSPPGRELFF.

This clone came up once. The chain has TRBV4-1 and TRBJ2-7, with 8 bases aligning to TRBD1. V trimming: 0 bases; J trimming: 0 bases; junction bases outside the gene matches: 1. Germline V CDR1 and CDR2: MGHRA, YSYEKL. This CDR3 region has 15 residues. The CDR3 DNA reads as TGCGCCAGCAGCCAAGAAGGGACAGGCTCCTACGAGCAGTACTTC. Amino acids: CASSQEGTGSYEQYF.

The chain recombines TRBV28 with TRBJ1-1; 7 bases fit TRBD1. Trimming at V came to 6 bases and at J to 1 base, leaving 5 bases not matched to a gene. There are 14 residues in the CDR3. CDR1 and CDR2 from the germline V gene are MDHEN and SYDVKM. The chain's CDR3 is CASSLRTGNTEAFF. The CDR3 nucleotides are TGTGCCAGCAGCCTACGGACAGGGAACACTGAAGCTTTCTTT.

The chain carries TRBV4-2 and TRBJ1-2; D gene ambiguous. Germline CDR1 and CDR2: LGHNA and YNFKEQ. The CDR3 contains 14 residues. V lost 0 bases and J lost 8, with 13 bases in between. In DNA form, the CDR3 reads TGTGCCAGCAGCCAAGAGGTGCGACGGAGGGGCTACACCTTC. Translating it yields CASSQEVRRRGYTF.

The chain combines TRBV7-2 with TRBJ1-1; D gene unclear. The CDR3 length is 13 residues. V was clipped by 5 bases and J by 5 bases, with 12 bases between them. Germline V CDR1 and CDR2: SGHTA, FQGNSA. The CDR3 sequence: CASSNLPGTEAFF. The CDR3, as DNA: TGTGCCAGCAGCAACCTCCCGGGGACTGAAGCTTTCTTT. Variable domain in full (rest from reference TRBV7-2 and TRBJ1-1): GAGVSQSPSNKVTEKGKDVELRCDPISGHTALYWYRQSLGQGLEFLIYFQGNSAPDKSGLPSDRFSAERTGGSVSTLTIQRTQQEDSAVYLCASSNLPGTEAFFGQGTRLTVV.

On this clone: The germline gene is not matched at one end of the junction; a read error may be the cause. The chain carries TRBV4-2 and TRBJ1-5; TRBD1 aligns across 11 bases. Germline V gene lookup returns CDR1 LGHNA and CDR2 YNFKEQ. The CDR3 has 13 residues. The CDR3 here is CASSQEAGTGGRF. CDR3 DNA sequence: TGTGCCAGCAGCCAAGAGGCCGGGACAGGGGGACGTTTT.

The chain has TRBV5-1 and TRBJ2-1; 14 nucleotides agree with TRBD2. The junction had 10 bases not matched to a gene; V was cut back by 2 bases and J by 15 bases. This CDR3 has 15 amino acids. CDR1 SGHRS and CDR2 YFSETQ come from the germline V gene. The CDR3 sequence is CASSFGLAGGPPPFF. The CDR3 DNA follows: TGCGCCAGCAGCTTCGGACTAGCGGGAGGCCCCCCCCCGTTCTTC.

The chain links TRBV5-1 to TRBJ1-1; D might be TRBD1 (5 bases). In germline, CDR1 is SGHRS, CDR2 YFSETQ. Trimming pared 2 bases from V and 3 bases from J, leaving 11 bases between. The CDR3 length is 14 residues. Here the CDR3 DNA reads TGCGCCAGCAGCTTAGCGGGGGTAGACACTGAAGCTTTCTTT. As protein: CASSLAGVDTEAFF.

V gene TRBV3-1 (or the pseudogene TRBV3-2) combines with J gene TRBJ1-1; tentative D call: TRBD1 (6 bases). CDR1 and CDR2 (germline): LGHDT, YNNKEL (reference sequence). Trimming pared 6 bases from V and 3 bases from J, leaving 17 bases between. The CDR3 has 15 residues. CDR3 sequence (DNA): TGTGCCAGCAGGCGCAACAGGGTTCTGTACACTGAAGCTTTCTTT. Protein sequence: CASRRNRVLYTEAFF.

V is TRBV30 and J is TRBJ2-7, with D tentatively TRBD1 (5 bases). CDR3 length equals 14 residues. Trimming took off 4 bases at V and 3 bases at J, with 16 bases between the two ends. The germline V gene encodes CDR1 GTSNPN and CDR2 SVGIG (reference sequence). In DNA form, the CDR3 reads TGTGCCTGGACTAGGGGTTTGGTGGGCTACGAGCAGTACTTC. This sequence encodes CAWTRGLVGYEQYF.

The gene calls are TRBV7-9 and TRBJ2-3; 10 nucleotides match TRBD1. Germline V lookup: CDR1 SEHNR, CDR2 FQNEAQ (reference sequence). The V gene end was trimmed by 1 base and the J gene end by 5 bases; junction bases not matched to a gene: 6. This CDR3 has 16 amino acids. In DNA, the CDR3 is TGTGCCAGCAGCTTAGTTGCGACAGGGGGCCTAGATACGCAGTATTTT. The encoded protein is CASSLVATGGLDTQYF.

The rearrangement joins TRBV27 to TRBJ2-7, with D perhaps matching TRBD1 (6 bases). The CDR3 is made up of 14 amino acids. Per the germline V gene, CDR1 is MNHEY and CDR2 is SMNVEV (reference sequence). V was shortened by 3 bases and J by 2 bases, with 11 bases between the two germline ends. The CDR3 bases are TGTGCCAGCAGTTTGTATACAGGGACCTACGAGCAGTACTTC. Its protein is CASSLYTGTYEQYF.